These T cell receptor beta chains were read from a single sample in a study of T cell responses to AZD1222 COVID-19 vaccine. The assay was immunoSEQ multiplex PCR, and TCRdb's table has in-frame clones only and misses some. Found here are about 74,000 clones, about nine tenths of them singletons; the top ten hold roughly 2.7%. Sequencing was performed on peripheral blood, taken on day 0 of AZD1222 vaccination. The source of these receptors is an adult in good health. Both conserved end residues are part of each CDR3. D genes are given only for firm matches. Size tells how often a clone was seen (once, few, many) or the class of an expanded clone, and some rows leave it out.

TRBV10-3,-,-,TRBJ1-1,TGTGCCATCAGCCGGACAGCTGGGGGTGAAGCTTTCTTT,CAISRTAGGEAFF
TRBV9,-,once,TRBJ2-2,TGTGCCAGCAGCGTCCTGACTGAACCCGGGGAGCTGTTTTTT,CASSVLTEPGELFF
TRBV3-1/TRBV3-2,-,-,TRBJ2-7,TGTGCCAGCAGTCACCTGGGCTACGAGCAGTACTTC,CASSHLGYEQYF
TRBV30,-,-,TRBJ2-7,TGTGCCTGGAATCCCAACAGGGTTTTTCGGTACGAGCAGTACTTC,CAWNPNRVFRYEQYF
TRBV7-3,TRBD1,-,TRBJ2-1,TGTGCCAGCAGCTCGTCCGGGACAGGGGGCTATGAGCAGTTCTTC,CASSSSGTGGYEQFF
TRBV6-6,-,-,TRBJ2-3,TGTGCCAGCACCTGGCGGCCTAGCACAGATACGCAGTATTTT,CASTWRPSTDTQYF
TRBV29-1,-,-,TRBJ1-2,TGCAGCGTTGAAGGGGACCTTCAGAATAACTATGGCTACACCTTC,CSVEGDLQNNYGYTF
TRBV10-3,-,-,TRBJ1-1,TGTGCCATCAGTGGAGGGCCGGAAGCTTTCTTT,CAISGGPEAFF
TRBV28,-,-,TRBJ2-5,TGTGCCAGCAGAGAAGAGACCCAGTACTTC,CASREETQYF
TRBV5-1,-,-,TRBJ1-4,TGCGCCAGCAGCTTGGATGCAACTAATGAAAAACTGTTTTTT,CASSLDATNEKLFF
TRBV7-9,-,-,TRBJ1-2,TGTGCCAGCAGCTTAGACGGAGGCAGCTATGGCTACACCTTC,CASSLDGGSYGYTF
TRBV7-8,TRBD1,-,TRBJ1-2,TGTGCCAGCAGCCCAACAGGGGCCGTTACTAACTATGGCTACACCTTC,CASSPTGAVTNYGYTF
TRBV2,-,-,TRBJ1-4,TGTGCCAGCAGTGGGCAGCCAGGGGAAGAAAAACTGTTTTTT,CASSGQPGEEKLFF
TRBV7-2,-,once,TRBJ2-3,TGTGCCAGCAGCTTAGCGCAAGCAGATACGCAGTATTTT,CASSLAQADTQYF
TRBV5-1,-,-,TRBJ1-4,TGCGCCAGCAGCTTGGTCCGGGCTGGCCAGGAAAAACTGTTTTTT,CASSLVRAGQEKLFF
TRBV2,-,-,TRBJ1-3,TGTGCCAGCAGTGAAGGAGGGGGTGGGGGAAACACCATATATTTT,CASSEGGGGGNTIYF
TRBV10-3,TRBD1,few,TRBJ2-7,TGTGCCATCAGTACGGGACAGGGACCCTACGAGCAGTACTTC,CAISTGQGPYEQYF
TRBV28,TRBD2,-,TRBJ2-1,TGTGCCAGCACCTCAATCGGACTAGCGGGAGCTAGGGAGCAGTTCTTC,CASTSIGLAGAREQFF
TRBV7-2,-,-,TRBJ1-3,TGTGCCAGCAGCTTATTCAGTGGGGCCGGAAACACCATATATTTT,CASSLFSGAGNTIYF
TRBV3-1/TRBV3-2,-,-,TRBJ2-1,TGTGCCAGCAGCCGGACCCAGGGGTATGAGCAGTTCTTC,CASSRTQGYEQFF
TRBV11-3,TRBD1,-,TRBJ2-5,TGTGCCAGCAGCTTAGCCACAGGGGAAGAGACCCAGTACTTC,CASSLATGEETQYF
TRBV7-9,-,-,TRBJ1-1,TGTGCCAGCAGCTTATCCGGGGGCATTGGGCAGAACACTGAAGCTTTCTTT,CASSLSGGIGQNTEAFF
TRBV7-8,TRBD2,-,TRBJ2-7,TGTGCCAGCAGCTTAGCGACTAGCGGTTACTACGAGCAGTACTTC,CASSLATSGYYEQYF
TRBV24-1,-,-,TRBJ2-5,TGTGCCACCAGCAAGAAGGCGGGACAGCAGCTTCAAGAGACCCAGTACTTC,CATSKKAGQQLQETQYF
TRBV28,-,-,TRBJ1-4,TGTGCCAGCAAAGGAGGGCAGGGCGAAAAACTGTTTTTT,CASKGGQGEKLFF
TRBV7-9,-,once,TRBJ1-6,TGTGCCAGCAGCTTAGCGGTAGGAGGGAGGGATAATTCACCCCTCCACTTT,CASSLAVGGRDNSPLHF
TRBV2,TRBD1,-,TRBJ1-1,TGTGCCAGCAGGGGACAGGTGAACACTGAAGCTTTCTTT,CASRGQVNTEAFF
TRBV27,-,-,TRBJ2-3,TGTGCCAGCAGTCGGGTGGGAACCACAGATACGCAGTATTTT,CASSRVGTTDTQYF
TRBV30,-,-,TRBJ2-2,TGTGCCTGGATGTCAGGACCGAACACCGGGGAGCTGTTTTTT,CAWMSGPNTGELFF
TRBV7-9,-,once,TRBJ1-1,TGTGCCAGCTCAGTCATGAACACTGAAGCTTTCTTT,CASSVMNTEAFF